Following are 23 T cell receptor beta chains from one sample sequenced in a study of T cells in Graves' hyperthyroidism and ophthalmopathy. Amplified regions were TCR beta CDR3 sequences from RNA transcripts. HTBI primers were used for first-round RT-PCR of the TCR CDR3. TCRdb recomputed calls from the multiplex PCR reads with MiXCR, one row per CDR3 protein. The sample includes approximately 600,000 distinct CDR3 sequences, about 15% of them seen just once. The sequencing sample was made of blood. These receptor sequences come from a middle-aged woman with Graves' ophthalmopathy.

This clonotype was found many times. The J gene is TRBJ1-3, the V gene TRBV6-5; 9 bases match TRBD1. Germline values: CDR1 MNHEY, CDR2 SVGAGI. There are 16 residues in the CDR3. J lost 4 bases, V lost 4 bases, and 8 bases had no gene match. The CDR3 is CASSSRRDRVGNTIYF. DNA of the CDR3: TGTGCCAGCAGTTCCCGCCGGGACAGGGTCGGAAACACCATATATTTT.

This clonotype was picked up many times. This rearrangement joins TRBV7-2 to TRBJ1-1; the match to TRBD1 covers 8 bases. The CDR3 length is 15 residues. Germline CDR1 SGHTA, CDR2 FQGNSA. J lost 4 bases, V lost 6 bases, and 10 bases had no gene match. Here the CDR3 DNA reads TGTGCCAGCAGTACCTCCAGGGGGCCGCGCACTGAAGCTTTCTTT. It is translated as CASSTSRGPRTEAFF. The full variable domain, in which reference TRBV7-2 and TRBJ1-1 provide the parts outside the CDR3, is GAGVSQSPSNKVTEKGKDVELRCDPISGHTALYWYRQSLGQGLEFLIYFQGNSAPDKSGLPSDRFSAERTGGSVSTLTIQRTQQEDSAVYLCASSTSRGPRTEAFFGQGTRLTVV.

This clonotype was recorded at least ten times. The chain joins TRBV6-1 to TRBJ1-1; D might be TRBD1 (6 bases). CDR1 MNHNS and CDR2 SASEGT come from the germline V gene. The CDR3 is 15 amino acids. The ends were cut back, 3 bases at V and 1 base at J, with 12 bases in the middle. CDR3 DNA sequence: TGTGCCAGCAGTGATTTGGGAGGGGGGAACACTGAAGCTTTCTTT. Residues: CASSDLGGGNTEAFF.

The chain recombines TRBV12-3 or TRBV12-4 with TRBJ2-7; weak D call: TRBD2 (5 bases). The CDR3 is 15 residues long. V lost 3 bases and J lost 9, with 21 bases in between. CDR3 sequence: CASSLAGAEGRGQYF. CDR3 in DNA: TGTGCCAGCAGTTTGGCAGGCGCCGAGGGCCGCGGGCAGTACTTC.

This chain joins TRBV27 and TRBJ2-7; 9 bases match TRBD2. With 2 bases clipped from V and 0 bases from J, the junction kept 8 bases outside the gene matches. Germline values: CDR1 MNHEY, CDR2 SMNVEV (reference sequence). The CDR3 length is 17 residues. This CDR3 is CASSLAFSGGYSYEQYF. DNA for the CDR3: TGTGCCAGCAGTTTAGCCTTTAGCGGGGGATACTCCTACGAGCAGTACTTC.

This clonotype came up many times. This chain connects TRBV2 to TRBJ2-5, with TRBD2 identical over 13 bases. After removal of 6 bases from V and 4 bases from J, the junction contained 8 bases not matched to a gene. The germline gives CDR1 SNHLY, CDR2 FYNNEI. This CDR3 region has 16 residues. CDR3 in DNA: TGTGCCAGCAGGTCGGGACTAGCGGGAAAGGGAGAGACCCAGTACTTC. This translates into CASRSGLAGKGETQYF.

In this sample, this clonotype turned up many times. The chain is built from TRBV6-1 and TRBJ2-6, with TRBD1 as a possible D gene (5 bases). The germline V gene has CDR1 MNHNS and CDR2 SASEGT. This CDR3 comprises 15 residues. V was trimmed by 2 bases and J by 1 base, leaving 6 bases between them. For the CDR3, the DNA is TGTGCCAGCAGTGAAACAGGATCTGGGGCCAACGTCCTGACTTTC. Protein product: CASSETGSGANVLTF.

This clonotype was counted between two and nine times. The chain uses TRBV6-1 and TRBJ2-7; a weak D match, TRBD1 (6 bases). Germline V gives CDR1 MNHNS, CDR2 SASEGT. The CDR3 runs 15 residues. The V gene lost 7 bases and the J gene lost 4 bases, with 20 bases spanning the gap. Here the CDR3 reads CASKTGQGQWYEQYF. The CDR3 nucleotides are TGTGCCAGCAAGACGGGGCAGGGGCAGTGGTACGAGCAGTACTTC.

Many counts were recorded for this clonotype. The V gene is TRBV20-1, the J gene TRBJ2-5, with TRBD1 matching over 10 bases. CDR1 DFQATT and CDR2 SNEGSKA come from the germline V gene (reference sequence). The V and J ends lost 1 base and 5 bases, in that order; junction bases with no gene match: 7. The CDR3 is 15 residues long. As DNA, the CDR3 is TGCAGTGCTAGAGGACAGGGGGCCGGAAGGGAGACCCAGTACTTC. It specifies CSARGQGAGRETQYF.

A remark on this clonotype: At one end, the junction sequence differs from germline, possibly due to a read error. The rearrangement joins TRBV2 to TRBJ1-1, with D hard to call. Germline loops: CDR1 SNHLY, CDR2 FYNNEI. This CDR3 contains 10 residues. The CDR3 here is CASSDGELIF. Written as DNA, the CDR3 is TGTGCCAGCAGTGATGGCGAGTTGATCTTT.

V and J are TRBV27 and TRBJ2-6; D possibly corresponds to TRBD1 (6 bases). The CDR3 totals 16 residues. Germline loops: CDR1 MNHEY, CDR2 SMNVEV (reference sequence). Trimming removed 4 bases from V and 4 bases from J, with 14 bases in between. The DNA for the CDR3 is TGTGCCAGCAGTTCTTCAGGGGTTCTAGGGGCCAACGTCCTGACTTTC. This translates into CASSSSGVLGANVLTF.

This clonotype appeared a few times. V is TRBV15 and J is TRBJ2-7, with D maybe TRBD1 (7 bases). Trimming stripped 3 bases from V and 0 bases from J, with 12 bases between. Germline values: CDR1 LNHNV, CDR2 YYDKDF (reference sequence). This CDR3 spans 15 amino acids. The CDR3 nucleotides read TGTGCCACCAGCAGCGGGCGGGACAGCTCCTACGAGCAGTACTTC. Translation gives CATSSGRDSSYEQYF.

The table lists this clonotype with many counts. The chain combines TRBV5-1 with TRBJ1-1, with D perhaps TRBD1 (5 bases). V gave up 2 bases and J gave up 3 bases, with 14 bases separating them. Germline V gene sequence: CDR1 SGHRS, CDR2 YFSETQ. This CDR3 spans 15 amino acids. The CDR3 region is CASSLPGGIYTEAFF. The CDR3 DNA follows: TGCGCCAGCAGCTTACCGGGGGGGATTTACACTGAAGCTTTCTTT.

The chain combines TRBV3-1 with TRBJ2-7; 8 bases align to TRBD1. CDR3 length: 14 amino acids. Germline V CDR1 and CDR2: LGHDT, YNNKEL (reference sequence). The V and J ends lost 4 bases and 6 bases, in that order; junction bases with no gene match: 8. The CDR3 nucleotides read TGTGCCAGCAGCCCAGGGGGCGATGTTACCGAGCAGTACTTC. Translating it yields CASSPGGDVTEQYF.

Details on this clonotype: A read error is possible here, since a much larger clone lies one base away. The gene calls are TRBV6-5 and TRBJ1-5; D is unclear. Looked up from germline, CDR1 is MNHEY and CDR2 is SVGAGI. The CDR3 sequence is 16 residues long. The CDR3, as DNA: TGTGCCAGCGGTTACTCGAAATACCGCAGAAATCAGCCCCAGCATTTT. Its translation is CASGYSKYRRNQPQHF.

This clonotype was seen ten or more times. This chain uses TRBV6-5 with TRBJ1-1; possible D gene TRBD1, 5 bases. Trimming left V 2 bases short and J 4 bases short, with 17 bases between. Per the germline V gene, CDR1 is MNHEY and CDR2 is SVGAGI. The CDR3 totals 16 residues. In DNA, the CDR3 is TGTGCCAGCAGTTACACGACAGTATTCGGCGGCACTGAAGCTTTCTTT. It specifies CASSYTTVFGGTEAFF.

This clonotype was observed at least ten times. The CDR3 reads CAISEGLAGVYEQYF. CDR3 sequence (DNA): TGTGCCATCAGTGAAGGACTAGCGGGAGTCTACGAGCAGTACTTC. This chain links TRBV10-3 with TRBJ2-7, with TRBD2 matching over 13 bases. Germline CDR1 ENHRY, CDR2 SYGVKD. Trimming cost V 3 bases and J 3 bases; bases outside gene matches: 2. This CDR3 is built from 15 residues.

There are many counts of this clonotype. The chain employs TRBV6-2 or TRBV6-3 and TRBJ2-7, with TRBD2 matching over 8 bases. The length of the CDR3 is 15 residues. Germline CDR1 is MNHEY and CDR2 is SVGEGT. The V segment lost 6 bases and the J segment 2 bases; nucleotides outside the gene matches: 9. As DNA, the CDR3 is TGTGCCAGCAGAACGGCTAGCGGGCCTACCTACGAGCAGTACTTC. This codes for CASRTASGPTYEQYF.

CDR3 DNA sequence: TGCAGCGTTCAACAGGGTGGAAACACTGAAGCTTTCTTT. Amino acids: CSVQQGGNTEAFF. This chain uses TRBV29-1 with TRBJ1-1, with D possibly being TRBD1 (6 bases). Germline V gene data show CDR1 as SQVTM and CDR2 as ANQGSEA. The CDR3 is made up of 13 amino acids. The ends were cut back, 5 bases at V and 2 bases at J, with 12 bases in the middle.

This clonotype occurred a few times. The J gene is TRBJ1-5, the V gene TRBV28; no firm D call. The ends were cut back, 6 bases at V and 3 bases at J, with 21 bases in the middle. The CDR3 is made up of 17 amino acids. Germline values: CDR1 MDHEN, CDR2 SYDVKM. Here the CDR3 reads CASRPGLMALHNQPQHF. In DNA form, the CDR3 reads TGTGCCAGCAGGCCGGGCCTAATGGCCCTTCACAATCAGCCCCAGCATTTT.

This clonotype was seen at least ten times. The CDR3 region has the DNA TGCGCCAGCAGTCCTAGGACAGGCGACCAAGAGACCCAGTACTTC. Its translation: CASSPRTGDQETQYF. The V and J genes are TRBV5-1 and TRBJ2-5, with 7 bases fitting TRBD1. Germline V gene data show CDR1 as SGHRS and CDR2 as YFSETQ. Trimming cost V 5 bases and J 0 bases; bases outside gene matches: 7. The CDR3 extends over 15 amino acids.

The rearrangement joins TRBV11-2 to TRBJ1-4; D not resolved. The CDR3 contains 15 residues. Germline assignment: CDR1 SGHAT and CDR2 FQNNGV. The V and J ends lost 5 bases and 4 bases respectively, with 14 bases between them. This chain's CDR3 is CASSPIGSDNEKLFF. The CDR3 bases are TGTGCCAGCAGCCCAATCGGATCCGATAATGAAAAACTGTTTTTT.

CDR3 loop: CASSQDRGVGTDTQYF. The DNA of the CDR3 is TGTGCCAGCAGCCAAGATCGAGGGGTCGGCACAGATACGCAGTATTTT. The chain joins TRBV3-1 to TRBJ2-3; D might be TRBD1 or TRBD2, each matching 5 bases. Germline V gives CDR1 LGHDT, CDR2 YNNKEL (reference sequence). Trimming pared 0 bases from V and 1 base from J, leaving 11 bases between. The CDR3 sequence is 16 residues long.